The subject of this entry is one T cell receptor (beta chain). It has no known antigen specificity. Base qualities are missing; no much larger clone stands one base away. The immunoSEQ Assay, a bias-controlled multiplex PCR, was used to amplify TCRbeta CDR3 regions from genomic DNA. The study's own analysis went as follows. The number of nucleated cells in each sample was estimated from the amplification of reference gene primers within the assay. Sequence reads were collapsed and filtered to measure the absolute abundance of every unique TCRbeta CDR3 rearrangement. For each sample, productive Simpson clonality was calculated as the square root of Simpson's diversity index across productive rearrangements. In TCRdb, the immuneACCESS table is reduced to in-frame sequences with V and J assigned. These tables do not hold every clone; where another copy was compared, an unresolved V gene accounts for under half, and the others remain unexplained. Clone size and V and J calls were adopted from that table, with D and trimming inferred from the DNA. The sample yields under 450,000 clones; around 83% were counted once. Together, the top ten hold approximately 4.7% of the sample.

Participants in the prospective study were enrolled through a virtual design, were aged about 18 to 100 years, and lived in roughly 24 United States geographic areas. To assign participants to cohorts, the prospective study relied on clinical history that participants themselves reported in a screening survey and a study questionnaire. Recovered participants in ImmuneRACE Cohort 3 were defined as having two consecutive negative NP/OP PCR tests, clearance from a healthcare professional, or resolution of symptoms. In the prospective study, mobile phlebotomists collected whole blood, serum and a nasopharyngeal or oropharyngeal swab from each participant. Over a roughly two-month period, participants in the prospective study had the option of providing additional blood draws and questionnaires. Before DNA extraction, prospective study blood samples were shipped either frozen or at room temperature.

This sample is part of a study of blood T cell repertoires in COVID-19 (dated by TCRdb to the early 2020s). Turning to the overall study: Samples covering the acute and convalescent phases of COVID-19 were provided by collaborators in the United States, Italy and Spain. The material from the prospective study consisted of cDNA or gDNA derived from T cells, B-cell-depleted T cells, or PBMCs. Subjects who had been exposed to COVID-19, were actively infected with it, or had recovered from it provided the deeply sampled blood TCRbeta repertoires that made up the dataset. A freely available public database, intended as a resource for researchers studying the immune response to SARS-CoV-2, is where the repertoires were released. The samples were drawn from the first 160 participants of the ongoing ImmuneRACE study and from 1,254 subjects provided by 6 global collaborators. A de-identified subject ID, COVID-19 status, age in years and sex were almost always included in the sample metadata. Where HLA class I and class II types were available, the types were taken from metadata supplied by the sample provider, not from assay-based typing. Broad study findings and their caveats: The amount of clinical and demographic metadata varied by source and participant and was provided uncurated.

CDR1 SGHRS and CDR2 YFSETQ were looked up in the germline V gene. V is clipped by 0 bases and J by 5 bases, and the sequence between their germline boundaries is 11 bases long. The CDR3, cysteine through phenylalanine, is 15 amino acids long. This entry keeps only the CDR3 DNA: 45 bases, framed from base 1. This chain joins TRBV5-1 to TRBJ1-4; the D gene lacks a confident call. Sequenced: PBMCs or T cells enriched from blood (not recorded which). This receptor was identified in a woman aged 45-59 years who had recovered from COVID-19. The CDR3 loop reads CASSLAEGENEKLFF. The DNA sequence is given as TGCGCCAGCAGCTTGGCCGAGGGAGAAAATGAAAAACTGTTTTTT.